This T cell receptor (beta chain) was recorded in a study of identical twins. TCRdb reprocessed the 5' RACE reads with MiXCR, giving one entry per CDR3 protein. This repertoire shows under 250,000 distinct CDR3 sequences, more than 6.5% found once; its top ten account for just under 2%. This clonotype was seen only a few times. This CDR3 is built from 16 residues. Germline CDR1 is WSHSY and CDR2 is SAAADI. Trimming pared 2 bases from V and 0 bases from J, leaving 8 bases between. This sample also belongs to another study, concerning yellow fever vaccine responses in identical twins.

The chain is built from TRBV10-2 and TRBJ2-6; weak D call: TRBD1 (5 bases). Sequences were obtained from memory (CD45RO+) T cells sorted from blood. This TCR was recovered from a woman in her late teens or twenties in good health. CDR3 DNA: TGCGCCAGCAGTGAGACAGGTGTCTCTGGGGCCAACGTCCTGACTTTC. Protein product: CASSETGVSGANVLTF.